Listed below are T cell receptor beta chains from one sample, sequenced in a study of cytomegalovirus exposure and HLA in healthy donors. The method was immunoSEQ multiplex PCR; TCRdb's version includes in-frame clones alone and lacks a portion of them. The sample lists 200,000 or so clones, about 88% seen once, with less than 0.3% in the top ten. Sequencing input: PBMCs. The origin of the receptors is a girl less than two years old in good health and CMV-seronegative. The CDR3 runs from the conserved cysteine through the conserved F or W. Each record gives: clone size, V gene, J gene, D gene, CDR3 DNA, CDR3 protein. D genes are given only for firm matches. Clone size is shown for a subset of rows, as once, few, many or a class of expanded clone.

size: NA; V: TRBV5-1; J: TRBJ2-1; D: TRBD2; DNA: TGCGCCAGCAGCTACGTAGCGGGGATCGATTACAATGAGCAGTTCTTC; CDR3: CASSYVAGIDYNEQFF
size: NA; V: TRBV19; J: TRBJ1-2; D: NA; DNA: TGTGCCAGTAGTATAGTGTTGGGGAAACTAGGAGGCTACACCTTC; CDR3: CASSIVLGKLGGYTF
size: few; V: TRBV19; J: TRBJ2-3; D: TRBD2; DNA: TGTGCCAGTAGTTCTAGCGGGGGGATCACAGATACGCAGTATTTT; CDR3: CASSSSGGITDTQYF
size: NA; V: TRBV9; J: TRBJ2-1; D: TRBD2; DNA: TGTGCCAGCAGCGGGCCCACCCTTATTGGCGGGAGGGCCGTGGGAAATGAGCAGTTCTTC; CDR3: CASSGPTLIGGRAVGNEQFF
size: NA; V: TRBV30; J: TRBJ2-7; D: TRBD1; DNA: TGTGCCTGGAGTCCCTTAGGGGGCCCTGGGGAGCAGTACTTC; CDR3: CAWSPLGGPGEQYF
size: NA; V: TRBV6-1; J: TRBJ2-3; D: NA; DNA: TGTGCCAGCAGGCGGCTTGACACAGATACGCAGTATTTT; CDR3: CASRRLDTDTQYF
size: NA; V: TRBV5-4; J: TRBJ1-6; D: NA; DNA: TGTGCCAGCAGCTCCGGCGGGGGAATGGGTTATTCACCCCTCCACTTT; CDR3: CASSSGGGMGYSPLHF
size: NA; V: TRBV18; J: TRBJ2-5; D: TRBD1; DNA: TGTGCCAGCTCACGGGACAGGGAGGAGAGAGAGACCCAGTACTTC; CDR3: CASSRDREERETQYF
size: NA; V: TRBV1; J: TRBJ2-7; D: NA; DNA: NA; CDR3: CTSSQVAQGTRRYEQYF
size: NA; V: TRBV6-1; J: TRBJ1-1; D: TRBD1; DNA: TGTGCCAGCTCGACAGGGGGCACTGAAGCTTTCTTT; CDR3: CASSTGGTEAFF
size: few; V: TRBV7-3; J: TRBJ2-2; D: NA; DNA: TGTGCCAGCAGCCCCTCTTCGAACACCGGGGAGCTGTTTTTT; CDR3: CASSPSSNTGELFF
size: NA; V: TRBV7-9; J: TRBJ1-1; D: NA; DNA: TGTTCCAGCAGCTTATCAGGGTATGAAGCTTTCTTT; CDR3: CSSSLSGYEAFF
size: NA; V: TRBV7-9; J: TRBJ1-3; D: NA; DNA: TGTGCCAGCAGCCCAGGGGTAACTGGAAACACCATATATTTT; CDR3: CASSPGVTGNTIYF
size: NA; V: TRBV2; J: TRBJ2-7; D: NA; DNA: TGTGCCAGCAGTGTCGGCGGGACCTCCTACGAGCAGTACTTC; CDR3: CASSVGGTSYEQYF
size: NA; V: TRBV5-1; J: TRBJ2-5; D: NA; DNA: TGCGCCAGCAGCTACGACAGCCAAGAGACCCAGTACTTC; CDR3: CASSYDSQETQYF
size: NA; V: TRBV7-6; J: TRBJ2-7; D: NA; DNA: TGTGCCAGCAGCTTAGCGGCCACAGAGTACGAGCAGTACTTC; CDR3: CASSLAATEYEQYF
size: NA; V: TRBV7-8; J: TRBJ1-2; D: NA; DNA: TGTGCCAGCAGCTTAGGGCCTAACTATGGCTACACCTTC; CDR3: CASSLGPNYGYTF
size: NA; V: TRBV7-2; J: TRBJ2-5; D: NA; DNA: TGTGCCAGCAGCTTAAGGTTGGGGCTTGGGGAGACCCAGTACTTC; CDR3: CASSLRLGLGETQYF
size: NA; V: TRBV6-5; J: TRBJ2-7; D: NA; DNA: TGTGCCAGCAGTTATTCGGGACAAGGATCCTACGAGCAGTACTTC; CDR3: CASSYSGQGSYEQYF
size: NA; V: TRBV10-3; J: TRBJ1-1; D: TRBD1; DNA: TGTGCCATCAGTGGGTTCAGGGGGGAAGCTTTCTTT; CDR3: CAISGFRGEAFF
size: NA; V: TRBV5-7; J: TRBJ2-7; D: TRBD1; DNA: TGTGCCAGCAGCTCGGACAGGGCCTTCGACTACGAGCAGTACTTC; CDR3: CASSSDRAFDYEQYF
size: few; V: TRBV4-2; J: TRBJ2-2; D: TRBD1; DNA: TGTGCCAGCAGCCAAGATCCAGGGGGCGGTCGGGGGCTGACCACCGGGGAGCTGTTTTTT; CDR3: CASSQDPGGGRGLTTGELFF